This T cell receptor (beta chain) appears in the sequencing data of a study of blood T cell repertoires in COVID-19. As for the study in general: Acute and convalescent COVID-19 samples came from the United States, Italy and Spain.

In the authors' workflow: The authors estimated nucleated cell counts from reference gene primer amplification. Data came from immunoSEQ multiplex PCR; TCRdb stores just in-frame clones and leaves some out. The DNA gave D and trimming, while V, J and clone size come from that table. The table has roughly 80,000 clones, over 80% seen once; the top ten hold approximately 5.8%. Germline lookup yields CDR1 LGHDT and CDR2 YNNKEL (reference sequence). The CDR3 is 14 residues long. Trimming took 6 bases from V and 9 from J; bases not matched to a gene: 8. The V and J genes are TRBV3-1 (or the pseudogene TRBV3-2) and TRBJ2-1; 10 nucleotides agree with TRBD2. The TCR sequence derives from a man aged 60-69 years with active or convalescent COVID-19. Source material: peripheral blood. The DNA for the CDR3 is TGTGCCAGCAGTCCAGCGGGGGGGCGCGGTGAGCAGTTCTTC. This gives the protein CASSPAGGRGEQFF.